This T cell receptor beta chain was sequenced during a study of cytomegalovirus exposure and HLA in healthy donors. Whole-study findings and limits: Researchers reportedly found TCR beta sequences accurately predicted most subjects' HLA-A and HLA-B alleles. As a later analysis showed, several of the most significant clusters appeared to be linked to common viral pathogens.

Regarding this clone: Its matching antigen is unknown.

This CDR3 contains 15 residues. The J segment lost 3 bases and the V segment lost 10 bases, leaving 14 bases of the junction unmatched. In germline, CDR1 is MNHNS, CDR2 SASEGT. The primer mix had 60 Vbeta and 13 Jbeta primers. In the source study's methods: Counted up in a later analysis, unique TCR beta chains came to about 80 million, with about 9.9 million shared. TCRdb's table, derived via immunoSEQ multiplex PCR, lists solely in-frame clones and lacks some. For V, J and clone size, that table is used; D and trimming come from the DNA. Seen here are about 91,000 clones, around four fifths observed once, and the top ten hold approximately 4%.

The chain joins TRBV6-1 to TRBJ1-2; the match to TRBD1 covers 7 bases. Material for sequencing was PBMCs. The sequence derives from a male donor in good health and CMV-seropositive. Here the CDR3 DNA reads TGTGCCACCATCGATACTAACAGGGGCCACTATGGCTACACCTTC. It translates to CATIDTNRGHYGYTF.